A single sample gave rise to the 23 T cell receptor beta chains below, sequenced in a study of T cell responses to AZD1222 COVID-19 vaccine. Only in-frame clones appear in the TCRdb table, and some are missing; sequencing was by immunoSEQ multiplex PCR. The sample consists of more than 150,000 clones, about 87% of them appearing once. Material: peripheral blood, obtained on day 0 of AZD1222 vaccination. The receptor source for this set is an adult in good health.

A few counts support this clone. The chain uses TRBV3-1 (or the pseudogene TRBV3-2) and TRBJ1-2, with D unresolved. Between the trimmed V and J ends, which lost 1 base and 3 bases, there was a span of 9 bases. The CDR3 has 14 amino acids. Germline loops: CDR1 LGHDT, CDR2 YNNKEL (reference sequence). The DNA for the CDR3 is TGTGCCAGCAGCCAAGCTGGTCGGCACTATGGCTACACCTTC. This translates into CASSQAGRHYGYTF.

This chain joins TRBV7-9 and TRBJ1-1; weak D call: TRBD1 (5 bases). The V gene lost 5 bases and the J gene lost 1 base, with 11 bases spanning the gap. The CDR3 totals 14 residues. Germline assignment: CDR1 SEHNR and CDR2 FQNEAQ (reference sequence). CDR3 in amino acids: CASSLGGRNTEAFF. The CDR3 DNA follows: TGTGCCAGCAGCCTGGGGGGGAGGAACACTGAAGCTTTCTTT.

The rearrangement links TRBV13 to TRBJ2-7, with 13 positions matching TRBD2. Germline V gene lookup returns CDR1 PRHDT and CDR2 FYEKMQ (reference sequence). This CDR3 contains 14 residues. The V and J ends lost 6 bases and 4 bases, in that order; junction bases with no gene match: 3. DNA for the CDR3: TGTGCCAGCAGGACTAGCGGGGGGTCTTACGAGCAGTACTTC. It encodes CASRTSGGSYEQYF.

The V call is TRBV6-4, the J call TRBJ2-2, with D possibly matching TRBD2 (6 bases). This CDR3 spans 16 amino acids. Trimming took off 2 bases at V and 9 bases at J, with 19 bases between the two ends. The V gene's germline CDR1 is MRHNA and CDR2 SNTAGT. The CDR3 loop reads CASSDQFVSGPRELFF. The DNA of the CDR3 is TGTGCCAGCAGTGACCAGTTCGTTAGCGGTCCTAGGGAGCTGTTTTTT.

This chain joins TRBV7-2 and TRBJ1-3, with TRBD1 matching 11 bases. This CDR3 has 17 residues. The germline CDR1 and CDR2 sequences are SGHTA and FQGNSA. V dropped 3 bases and J dropped 0; count of bases not matched to a gene: 4. CDR3 residues: CASSFSGTGGSGNTIYF. For the CDR3, the DNA is TGTGCCAGCAGCTTCTCCGGGACAGGGGGCTCTGGAAACACCATATATTTT. The full variable domain, completed using reference TRBV7-2 and TRBJ1-3, is GAGVSQSPSNKVTEKGKDVELRCDPISGHTALYWYRQSLGQGLEFLIYFQGNSAPDKSGLPSDRFSAERTGGSVSTLTIQRTQQEDSAVYLCASSFSGTGGSGNTIYFGEGSWLTVV.

The chain couples TRBV7-2 to TRBJ1-5; no definite D call. CDR3 length: 12 residues. Trimming removed 5 bases from V and 5 bases from J, with 7 bases in between. The germline CDR1 and CDR2 sequences are SGHTA and FQGNSA. This CDR3 is CASSPGDQPQHF. The CDR3 DNA follows: TGTGCCAGCAGCCCGGGAGATCAGCCCCAGCATTTT. Full variable domain (missing parts from reference TRBV7-2 and TRBJ1-5): GAGVSQSPSNKVTEKGKDVELRCDPISGHTALYWYRQSLGQGLEFLIYFQGNSAPDKSGLPSDRFSAERTGGSVSTLTIQRTQQEDSAVYLCASSPGDQPQHFGDGTRLSIL.

The chain uses TRBV5-1 and TRBJ2-2; the match to TRBD2 covers 13 bases. The germline CDR1 and CDR2 sequences are SGHRS and YFSETQ. After removal of 3 bases from V and 4 bases from J, the junction contained 0 bases not matched to a gene. The CDR3 spans 15 residues. In DNA, the CDR3 is TGCGCCAGCAGCTGGACTAGCGGGAGCACCGGGGAGCTGTTTTTT. Translating gives CASSWTSGSTGELFF. The variable domain in full, with the rest retrieved from reference TRBV5-1 and TRBJ2-2, is KAGVTQTPRYLIKTRGQQVTLSCSPISGHRSVSWYQQTPGQGLQFLFEYFSETQRNKGNFPGRFSGRQFSNSRSEMNVSTLELGDSALYLCASSWTSGSTGELFFGEGSRLTVL.

The chain joins TRBV18 to TRBJ2-5; a weak D match, TRBD2 (7 bases). Germline V lookup: CDR1 KGHSH, CDR2 LQKENI. With 2 bases removed from V and 3 bases from J, the gap between germline ends came to 10 bases. This CDR3 comprises 14 residues. The CDR3 loop is CASSPEGGEETQYF. The CDR3 DNA follows: TGTGCCAGCTCACCAGAGGGGGGGGAAGAGACCCAGTACTTC.

The V call is TRBV15, the J call TRBJ1-4, with a weak D call TRBD1 (5 bases). V shed 3 bases and J shed 8 bases, with 7 bases lying between them. This CDR3 spans 12 amino acids. Germline CDR1 is LNHNV and CDR2 is YYDKDF (reference sequence). The CDR3 nucleotides read TGTGCCACCAGCAGTACAGGAGAAAAACTGTTTTTT. As protein: CATSSTGEKLFF.

This chain uses TRBV18 with TRBJ2-7; 9 nucleotides agree with TRBD2. The germline CDR1 and CDR2 sequences are KGHSH and LQKENI. The CDR3 contains 15 residues. Trimming at V came to 4 bases and at J to 3 bases, leaving 7 bases not matched to a gene. The CDR3 bases are TGTGCCAGCTCACACCCGAGCGGGGGGTACTACGAGCAGTACTTC. This sequence encodes CASSHPSGGYYEQYF. Together with reference TRBV18 and TRBJ2-7, the CDR3 gives the full variable domain: NAGVMQNPRHLVRRRGQEARLRCSPMKGHSHVYWYRQLPEEGLKFMVYLQKENIIDESGMPKERFSAEFPKEGPSILRIQQVVRGDSAAYFCASSHPSGGYYEQYFGPGTRLTVT.

The chain carries TRBV6-2 or TRBV6-3 and TRBJ2-1; no clear D. The V gene's germline CDR1 is MNHEY and CDR2 SVGEGT. V shed 0 bases and J shed 15 bases, with 18 bases lying between them. The CDR3 length is 14 residues. The CDR3: CASSYSNRRSWAFF. The DNA for the CDR3 is TGTGCCAGCAGTTACTCGAATAGAAGGAGTTGGGCGTTCTTC.

The chain employs TRBV3-1 (or the pseudogene TRBV3-2) and TRBJ1-6; no clear D. Germline CDR1 reads LGHDT; CDR2 reads YNNKEL (reference sequence). The V gene lost 1 base and the J gene lost 9 bases, with 16 bases spanning the gap. The CDR3 extends over 16 amino acids. CDR3 in amino acids: CASSQGGTASGSPLHF. The CDR3 DNA sequence: TGTGCCAGCAGCCAAGGTGGAACAGCTTCGGGTTCACCCCTCCACTTT.

In DNA form, the CDR3 reads TGTGCCAGCAGCTTTGCAAGTGAGCAGTACTTC. Protein: CASSFASEQYF. V is TRBV5-6 and J is TRBJ2-7; D is uncertain. Between the trimmed V and J ends, which lost 2 bases and 7 bases, there was a span of 7 bases. Germline CDR1 SGHDT, CDR2 YYEEEE. The CDR3 has 11 amino acids.

The J gene is TRBJ1-5, the V gene TRBV6-1; no reliable D call. V shed 1 base and J shed 2 bases, with 15 bases lying between them. The length of the CDR3 is 17 residues. Germline assignment: CDR1 MNHNS and CDR2 SASEGT. The CDR3 loop is CASSEDRVLGRNQPQHF. DNA of the CDR3: TGTGCCAGCAGTGAAGATCGGGTCCTGGGCCGCAATCAGCCCCAGCATTTT.

This sequence joins TRBV18 and TRBJ2-7, with D possibly being TRBD1 (5 bases). This CDR3 has 15 amino acids. Germline-derived CDR1 and CDR2 are KGHSH and LQKENI. V was shortened by 6 bases and J by 0 bases, with 15 bases between the two germline ends. The CDR3 DNA sequence: TGTGCCAGCTCCTCCCAGCAGGGTCGCTCCTACGAGCAGTACTTC. Translated: CASSSQQGRSYEQYF.

This CDR3 reads CASSDGVTGTQYF. The CDR3 DNA is TGTGCCAGCAGTGATGGGGTAACTGGGACCCAGTACTTC. This chain joins TRBV6-1 and TRBJ2-5, with D unresolved. The CDR3 covers 13 residues. The germline V gene encodes CDR1 MNHNS and CDR2 SASEGT. Between the trimmed V and J ends, which lost 3 bases and 7 bases, there was a span of 12 bases.

V is TRBV6-6 and J is TRBJ1-5, with 8 bases fitting TRBD1. Germline V CDR1 and CDR2: MNHNY, SVGAGI (reference sequence). J gave up 3 bases and V 5 bases, and 9 bases lay outside the gene matches. This CDR3 has 16 residues. The CDR3 is CASSPPGQAFNQPQHF. CDR3 sequence (DNA): TGTGCCAGCAGTCCCCCGGGACAGGCTTTCAATCAGCCCCAGCATTTT.

V is TRBV30 and J is TRBJ1-2; D is perhaps TRBD1 (5 bases). Germline V lookup: CDR1 GTSNPN, CDR2 SVGIG (reference sequence). The CDR3 sequence is 13 residues long. Trimming removed 5 bases at V and 4 bases at J, with 14 bases between. CDR3 coding DNA: TGTGCCTGGGATAACCCGGGACTCTATGGCTACACCTTC. This sequence encodes CAWDNPGLYGYTF.

For this clone: Other DNA variants within this sample encode the same CDR3. The J gene is TRBJ1-1, the V gene TRBV7-9; tentative D call: TRBD1 (5 bases). The CDR3 is 14 residues long. Germline V lookup: CDR1 SEHNR, CDR2 FQNEAQ (reference sequence). With 3 bases removed from V and 1 base from J, the gap between germline ends came to 9 bases. In DNA, the CDR3 is TGTGCCAGCAGCTTGCTACAGGAGAACACTGAAGCTTTCTTT. Its protein is CASSLLQENTEAFF.

The rearrangement links TRBV11-2 to TRBJ2-7, with D unresolved. The CDR3 is 13 amino acids. The V gene lost 2 bases and the J gene lost 3 bases, with 8 bases spanning the gap. Germline lookup yields CDR1 SGHAT and CDR2 FQNNGV. The CDR3 bases are TGTGCCAGCAGCTTATTTTCCAGCTACGAGCAGTACTTC. Translating gives CASSLFSSYEQYF.

V is TRBV5-4 and J is TRBJ2-1; 13 bases match TRBD2. The CDR3 has 16 amino acids. The germline V gene encodes CDR1 SGHNT and CDR2 YYREEE (reference sequence). Trimming removed 2 bases from V and 6 bases from J; junction bases left unmatched: 5. The DNA of the CDR3 is TGTGCCAGCAGCTTTGGGGGACTAGCGGGAAGCAATGAGCAGTTCTTC. Protein product: CASSFGGLAGSNEQFF.

Written as DNA, the CDR3 is TGTGCGTCAGGTACCTCATACTACGAGCAGTACTTC. Translation gives CASGTSYYEQYF. This sequence joins TRBV30 and TRBJ2-7; D call uncertain. Germline CDR1 is GTSNPN and CDR2 is SVGIG (reference sequence). CDR3 length: 12 amino acids.

The chain has TRBV5-1 and TRBJ2-1; D possibly matches TRBD1 or TRBD2 (5 bases each). The CDR3 has 16 residues. The V end lost 7 bases, the J end lost 0 bases, and 17 bases lay between the germline ends. In germline, CDR1 is SGHRS, CDR2 YFSETQ. CDR3 protein: CASQRDQASSYNEQFF. For the CDR3, the DNA is TGCGCCAGCCAAAGGGACCAGGCGAGCTCCTACAATGAGCAGTTCTTC.